The T cell receptor beta chain under discussion was sequenced for a study of blood T cell repertoires in COVID-19 (dated by TCRdb to between 2020 and 2021). Regarding the complete study: The collaborator samples originated in the United States, Italy and Spain and spanned the acute and convalescent phases of COVID-19. The prospective study material was composed of cDNA or gDNA derived from T cells, B-cell-depleted T cells, or PBMCs. Deeply sampled blood TCRbeta repertoires from subjects exposed to, actively infected with, or recovered from COVID-19 were included in the dataset. The repertoires were released in a freely available public database meant as a resource for research on the immune response to SARS-CoV-2. Samples came from the ongoing ImmuneRACE study (first 160 participants) plus 1,254 subjects from 6 global collaborators. Sample metadata almost always included a de-identified subject ID, COVID-19 status, age in years and sex. Where HLA class I and class II types were available, the types were taken from metadata supplied by the sample provider, not from assay-based typing.

Results and caveats for the whole study, not just this receptor: The amount of clinical and demographic metadata varied by source and participant and was provided uncurated.

Reading from cysteine to phenylalanine, the CDR3 counts 13 amino acids. Only the CDR3 DNA is retained, 39 bases long and in frame from the first base. Trimming at the junction amounts to 6 bases on V and 5 bases on J, and the germline ends lie 13 bases apart. Taken from the germline V gene (reference sequence), the CDR1 and CDR2 loops are LNHDA and SQIVND. The collaborating institutions used their own protocols to collect whole blood in K2EDTA tubes. For TCRbeta analysis, collaborators shipped samples in one of three forms: frozen whole blood, isolated PBMCs, or DNA extracted from either of those sample types. This clone has just a few counts. It has no known antigen specificity. There are no base qualities to consult, and no much larger clone falls within one base. TCRbeta CDR3 regions were amplified from genomic DNA by means of the immunoSEQ Assay, a bias-controlled multiplex PCR. Under the source paper's analysis protocol: Within the assay, amplification of reference gene primers was used to estimate how many nucleated cells each sample contained. Sequence reads were collapsed and filtered to measure the absolute abundance of every unique TCRbeta CDR3 rearrangement. For each sample, productive Simpson clonality was calculated by taking the square root of Simpson's diversity index across productive rearrangements. Sourced from immuneACCESS, this table was stored by TCRdb with only in-frame sequences that have V and J called. A share of the clones is absent; for the studies checked, an unresolved V gene accounts for under half, and the remainder has no known explanation. The V and J calls and the clone size are those of that table, but D and trimming were determined from the DNA. The sample table contains about 220,000 clones; only one count was recorded for 80% of them. The ten largest clones add up to 9.5% to 15% of the sample.

The clonotype originates from a human donor in a cohort sampled during active COVID-19. This sequence uses TRBV19 and TRBJ1-1, and perhaps TRBD1 as D gene, on 5 matching bases. Specimen: peripheral blood. The CDR3 protein is CASRLHQGTEAFF. The DNA reads TGTGCCAGTAGACTTCACCAGGGTACTGAAGCTTTCTTT. Extended through the reference TRBV19 and TRBJ1-1 proteins, this CDR3 yields the full variable domain: DGGITQSPKYLFRKEGQNVTLSCEQNLNHDAMYWYRQDPGQGLRLIYYSQIVNDFQKGDIAEGYSVSREKKESFPLTVTSAQKNPTAFYLCASRLHQGTEAFFGQGTRLTVV.